What follows are 28 T cell receptor beta chains derived from one specimen sequenced in a study of cytomegalovirus exposure and HLA in healthy donors. PCR amplification relied on 60 Vbeta primers (plus 13 Jbeta primers). The method was immunoSEQ multiplex PCR; TCRdb's version includes in-frame clones alone and lacks a portion of them. The sample lists roughly 84,000 clones; around 77% were seen once. Sequencing used PBMCs. Receptors originate from a man aged 50-59 years in good health and CMV-seronegative.

The chain joins TRBV12-5 to TRBJ1-5; a weak D match, TRBD1 (5 bases). From germline, CDR1 is LGHNT and CDR2 FRNRAP. This CDR3 comprises 14 residues. The V end was cut by 5 bases, the J end by 4 bases, with 12 bases between. This CDR3 is CASGMGLPNQPQHF. The CDR3 nucleotides are TGTGCTAGTGGTATGGGACTGCCGAATCAGCCCCAGCATTTT.

CDR3 sequence (DNA): TGTGCCAGCAGTTACAGGGGGCCGCTAGCTGAGCAGTTCTTC. It specifies CASSYRGPLAEQFF. This chain connects TRBV6-5 to TRBJ2-1; 7 bases align to TRBD1. This CDR3 is built from 14 residues. The germline CDR1 and CDR2 sequences are MNHEY and SVGAGI. V dropped 2 bases and J dropped 9; count of bases not matched to a gene: 7.

The gene calls are TRBV10-3 and TRBJ1-3; TRBD1 matches 7 bases. Germline-derived CDR1 and CDR2 are ENHRY and SYGVKD. V was pared by 10 bases and J by 2 bases, with 8 bases of the junction left unmatched. This CDR3 comprises 14 residues. The CDR3 reads CATGLGGTGNTIYF. CDR3 coding DNA: TGTGCCACCGGTCTAGGGGGCACTGGAAACACCATATATTTT.

The CDR3 nucleotides are TGTGCCAGCAAAAAAGAGGCGAGCAATCAGCCCCAGCATTTT. It encodes CASKKEASNQPQHF. The chain combines TRBV18 with TRBJ1-5; no clear D. CDR1 and CDR2 (germline): KGHSH, LQKENI. V lost 8 bases to trimming and J lost 1 base, with 12 bases between them. This CDR3 has 14 amino acids.

This chain uses TRBV30 with TRBJ1-5; perhaps TRBD1 as D (5 bases). Trimming cost V 0 bases and J 4 bases, with 13 bases left between them. The CDR3 is 15 amino acids. Germline lookup yields CDR1 GTSNPN and CDR2 SVGIG (reference sequence). The CDR3 protein is CAWSVRQGGNQPQHF. CDR3 in DNA: TGTGCCTGGAGTGTTCGGCAGGGAGGGAATCAGCCCCAGCATTTT.

As regards this clone: This sample also contains other DNA sequences that code for the same CDR3. The rearrangement links TRBV5-1 to TRBJ2-2, with D tentatively TRBD1 (5 bases). Germline lookup yields CDR1 SGHRS and CDR2 YFSETQ. Trimming stripped 0 bases from V and 4 bases from J, with 7 bases between. This CDR3 spans 14 amino acids. Here the CDR3 DNA reads TGCGCCAGCAGCTTGGGGGGCTCCACCGGGGAGCTGTTTTTT. The encoded protein is CASSLGGSTGELFF.

This chain joins TRBV28 and TRBJ2-7; 7 bases fit TRBD2. CDR1 is MDHEN and CDR2 is SYDVKM in the germline V gene. The CDR3 extends over 15 amino acids. The ends lost 8 bases at V and 2 bases at J; junction bases unmatched: 12. CDR3 nucleotide sequence: TGTGCCAGCGGCCTGGGAGGGCTCCCGACCTACGAGCAGTACTTC. Residues: CASGLGGLPTYEQYF.

This clone was counted once. This rearrangement joins TRBV4-1 to TRBJ2-3; weak D call: TRBD2 (6 bases). V dropped 1 base and J dropped 0 bases, with 14 bases sitting between them. The CDR3 totals 17 residues. The germline V gene has CDR1 MGHRA and CDR2 YSYEKL. The chain's CDR3 is CASSQVRVAVSTDTQYF. The CDR3 DNA follows: TGCGCCAGCAGCCAAGTTCGGGTAGCGGTTAGCACAGATACGCAGTATTTT.

Only one count was recorded for this clone. The chain carries TRBV10-3 and TRBJ2-1; maybe TRBD2 (6 bases). V lost 10 bases and J 4 bases, leaving 20 bases between the germline ends. Germline-derived CDR1 and CDR2 are ENHRY and SYGVKD. The CDR3 has 15 residues. The CDR3 reads CASSVTGDSYNEQFF. CDR3 sequence (DNA): TGTGCCAGCTCAGTAACGGGGGATTCATACAATGAGCAGTTCTTC.

The CDR3 DNA is TGTGCCAGCAGCGGGGAGGCTAACACTGAAGCTTTCTTT. Amino acids: CASSGEANTEAFF. The chain is built from TRBV7-2 and TRBJ1-1; D is uncertain. V shed 5 bases and J shed 2 bases, with 9 bases lying between them. The CDR3 consists of 13 residues. The germline V gene has CDR1 SGHTA and CDR2 FQGNSA. Complete variable domain (other parts from reference TRBV7-2 and TRBJ1-1): GAGVSQSPSNKVTEKGKDVELRCDPISGHTALYWYRQSLGQGLEFLIYFQGNSAPDKSGLPSDRFSAERTGGSVSTLTIQRTQQEDSAVYLCASSGEANTEAFFGQGTRLTVV.

The rearrangement uses TRBV30 and TRBJ1-1, with D perhaps matching TRBD1 (5 bases). This CDR3 is built from 12 residues. Germline CDR1 reads GTSNPN; CDR2 reads SVGIG (reference sequence). The ends were cut back, 0 bases at V and 7 bases at J, with 9 bases in the middle. CDR3: CAWSVRGNEAFF. DNA of the CDR3: TGTGCCTGGAGTGTAAGGGGAAATGAAGCTTTCTTT.

V and J are TRBV5-5 and TRBJ2-5; tentative D call: TRBD1 (6 bases). V was clipped by 4 bases and J by 2 bases, with 12 bases between them. CDR3 size: 14 residues. The germline V gene has CDR1 SGHKS and CDR2 YYEKEE (reference sequence). The CDR3 spells CASSRRGQQETQYF. The CDR3 nucleotides read TGTGCCAGCAGCCGGAGAGGACAGCAAGAGACCCAGTACTTC.

This chain links TRBV11-2 with TRBJ2-1; D might be TRBD2 (6 bases). The CDR3 has 15 residues. V was clipped by 5 bases and J by 8 bases, with 19 bases between them. Germline-derived CDR1 and CDR2 are SGHAT and FQNNGV. The CDR3 region has the DNA TGTGCCAGCAGCCCCTGGCGGGGTGGGTACGATGAGCAGTTCTTC. Translation gives CASSPWRGGYDEQFF.

The rearrangement links TRBV10-3 to TRBJ2-1; 10 bases map to TRBD1. Germline V gene sequence: CDR1 ENHRY, CDR2 SYGVKD. Trimming removed 4 bases from V and 4 bases from J; junction bases left unmatched: 1. The CDR3 extends over 14 amino acids. In nucleotides, the CDR3 is TGTGCCATCAGTGGGACAGGGGGATACAATGAGCAGTTCTTC. This codes for CAISGTGGYNEQFF.

This clone has only a few counts. This sequence joins TRBV6-1 and TRBJ1-1; tentatively, D is TRBD1 (6 bases). V was pared by 0 bases and J by 1 base, with 12 bases between. The CDR3 has 16 amino acids. Germline lookup yields CDR1 MNHNS and CDR2 SASEGT. The CDR3 DNA is TGTGCCAGCAGTGAAGCGCGAGGGGGATCGAACACTGAAGCTTTCTTT. Translated: CASSEARGGSNTEAFF.

V gene TRBV5-6 combines with J gene TRBJ2-7, with a tentative D call TRBD2 (5 bases). This CDR3 is 12 amino acids long. Germline V gives CDR1 SGHDT, CDR2 YYEEEE. In DNA form, the CDR3 reads TGTGCCAGCAGCTTGGGGCGGGCCGGGCTCGCAGTC. Translating it yields CASSLGRAGLAV.

The chain employs TRBV7-6 and TRBJ2-1, with 9 bases identical to TRBD1. This CDR3 is built from 14 residues. The V and J ends lost 3 bases and 8 bases, in that order; junction bases with no gene match: 5. Germline V gives CDR1 SGHVS, CDR2 FNYEAQ. The DNA of the CDR3 is TGTGCCAGCAGCTTCGGACAGGGGTTCGATGAGCAGTTCTTC. The encoded protein is CASSFGQGFDEQFF.

The CDR3 DNA follows: TGTGCCAGACTCCCCCACTATAGCGGGGGCCCCTCGCGGACGGGAGCCAAAAACATTCAGTACTTC. Its translation: CARLPHYSGGPSRTGAKNIQYF. This rearrangement joins TRBV5-3 to TRBJ2-4; 9 positions agree with TRBD2. TRBV5-3 carries the ORF label, with uncertain function. The V segment lost 7 bases and the J segment 0 bases; nucleotides outside the gene matches: 26. The CDR3 covers 22 residues.

The rearrangement uses TRBV5-1 and TRBJ2-3, with 9 bases aligning to TRBD1. In germline, CDR1 is SGHRS, CDR2 YFSETQ. CDR3 size: 14 residues. The V and J ends lost 4 bases and 5 bases, in that order; junction bases with no gene match: 5. CDR3 sequence reads: CASSPGQGLDTQYF. CDR3 DNA: TGCGCCAGCAGCCCGGGACAGGGACTAGATACGCAGTATTTT.

The chain has TRBV5-8 and TRBJ2-3; 10 nucleotides match TRBD2. V shed 2 bases and J 7 bases; nucleotides not matched to a gene: 7. Germline CDR1 and CDR2: SGHTS and YDEGEE. The CDR3 loop spans 15 amino acids. CDR3: CASSFGNSGRNTQYF. CDR3 DNA sequence: TGTGCCAGCAGCTTTGGTAATAGCGGGAGGAATACGCAGTATTTT.

The chain carries TRBV7-9 and TRBJ2-7, with TRBD1 matching 8 bases. The CDR3 has 12 residues. CDR1 is SEHNR and CDR2 is FQNEAQ in the germline V gene (reference sequence). J was trimmed by 4 bases and V by 6 bases; bases with no gene match: 2. The CDR3 reads CASSTGGYEQYF. The CDR3 DNA reads as TGTGCCAGCAGTACAGGGGGGTACGAGCAGTACTTC.

V and J are TRBV6-1 and TRBJ1-1; 8 bases map to TRBD1. The CDR3 runs 15 residues. J gave up 7 bases and V 1 base, and 8 bases lay outside the gene matches. Germline assignment: CDR1 MNHNS and CDR2 SASEGT. CDR3 bases: TGTGCCAGCAGTGAAGGTCCGGACAGGGTGTATGAAGCTTTCTTT. Its protein product is CASSEGPDRVYEAFF.

This clone was counted only a few times. The chain couples TRBV18 to TRBJ1-2; TRBD1 agrees at 8 bases. Germline V CDR1 and CDR2: KGHSH, LQKENI. Germline trimming cut 6 bases from V and 6 bases from J; bases unmatched to any gene: 12. The CDR3 is made up of 15 amino acids. The CDR3 DNA sequence: TGTGCCAGCTCCCAGGGGGCAGGGCCCTCTAATGGCTACACCTTC. Residues: CASSQGAGPSNGYTF.

V usage is TRBV7-8 and J usage is TRBJ2-7; 13 bases map to TRBD2. CDR3 length: 17 amino acids. With 4 bases clipped from V and 1 base from J, the junction kept 7 bases outside the gene matches. Germline CDR1 SGHVS, CDR2 FQNEAQ. The CDR3 spells CASSSPGLAGQSYEQYF. CDR3 bases: TGTGCCAGCAGCTCTCCGGGACTAGCGGGGCAGTCCTACGAGCAGTACTTC.

The genes are TRBV18 and TRBJ2-3; 9 bases map to TRBD1. Germline trimming cut 1 base from V and 3 bases from J; bases unmatched to any gene: 8. The CDR3 sequence is 17 residues long. In germline, CDR1 is KGHSH, CDR2 LQKENI. In nucleotides, the CDR3 is TGTGCCAGCTCACCACGAGACAGGGGGTCGTCGACAGATACGCAGTATTTT. Translated, it gives CASSPRDRGSSTDTQYF. Combining the CDR3 with reference TRBV18 and TRBJ2-3 gives the whole variable domain NAGVMQNPRHLVRRRGQEARLRCSPMKGHSHVYWYRQLPEEGLKFMVYLQKENIIDESGMPKERFSAEFPKEGPSILRIQQVVRGDSAAYFCASSPRDRGSSTDTQYFGPGTRLTVL.

The chain has TRBV18 and TRBJ1-1; D unresolved. CDR1 KGHSH and CDR2 LQKENI come from the germline V gene. The V end was cut by 3 bases, the J end by 5 bases, with 13 bases between. The CDR3 consists of 14 residues. CDR3 DNA sequence: TGTGCCAGCTCACCGCGGGAGGGATATACTGAAGCTTTCTTT. Translation: CASSPREGYTEAFF.

The chain combines TRBV29-1 with TRBJ2-1, with D maybe TRBD2 (6 bases). V lost 4 bases and J 4 bases, leaving 11 bases between the germline ends. CDR3 length equals 13 residues. The V gene's germline CDR1 is SQVTM and CDR2 ANQGSEA. CDR3 in DNA: TGCAGCGTTGTTAAGGACTATTACAATGAGCAGTTCTTC. Protein product: CSVVKDYYNEQFF.

V and J are TRBV15 and TRBJ1-4; no clear D. CDR3 length: 15 amino acids. Germline V gene lookup returns CDR1 LNHNV and CDR2 YYDKDF (reference sequence). With 0 bases removed from V and 4 bases from J, the gap between germline ends came to 9 bases. CDR3 sequence reads: CATSRDLGRNEKLFF. Here the CDR3 DNA reads TGTGCCACCAGCAGAGATCTTGGGCGTAATGAAAAACTGTTTTTT.